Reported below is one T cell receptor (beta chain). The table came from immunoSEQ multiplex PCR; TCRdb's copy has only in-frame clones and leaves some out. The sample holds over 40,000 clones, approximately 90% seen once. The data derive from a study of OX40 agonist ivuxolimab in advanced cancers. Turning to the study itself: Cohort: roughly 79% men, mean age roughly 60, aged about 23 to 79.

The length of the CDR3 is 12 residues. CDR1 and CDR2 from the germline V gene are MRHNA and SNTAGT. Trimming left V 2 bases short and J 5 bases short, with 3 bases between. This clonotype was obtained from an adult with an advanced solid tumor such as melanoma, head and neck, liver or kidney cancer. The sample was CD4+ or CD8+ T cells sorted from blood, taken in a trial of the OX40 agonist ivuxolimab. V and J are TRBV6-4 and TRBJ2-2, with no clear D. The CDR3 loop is CASSDQTGELFF. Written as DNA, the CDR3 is TGTGCCAGCAGTGACCAGACCGGGGAGCTGTTTTTT.